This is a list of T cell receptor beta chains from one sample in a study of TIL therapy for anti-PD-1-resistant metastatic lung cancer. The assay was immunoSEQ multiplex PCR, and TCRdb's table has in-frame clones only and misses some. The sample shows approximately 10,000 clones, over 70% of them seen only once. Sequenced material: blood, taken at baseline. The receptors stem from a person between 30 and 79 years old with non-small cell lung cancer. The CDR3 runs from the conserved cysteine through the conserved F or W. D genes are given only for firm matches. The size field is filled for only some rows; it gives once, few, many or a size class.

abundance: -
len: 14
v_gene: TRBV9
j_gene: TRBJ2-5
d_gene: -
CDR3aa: CASSVVAGQETQYF
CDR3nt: TGTGCCAGCAGCGTAGTTGCGGGACAAGAGACCCAGTACTTC

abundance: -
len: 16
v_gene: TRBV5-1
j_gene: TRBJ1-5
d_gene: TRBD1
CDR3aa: CASSLGPGQDNQPQHF
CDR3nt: TGCGCCAGCAGCTTGGGGCCGGGACAGGACAATCAGCCCCAGCATTTT

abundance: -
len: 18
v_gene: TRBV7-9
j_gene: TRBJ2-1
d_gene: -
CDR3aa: CASSPQGGVGLYRRGQFF
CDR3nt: TGTGCCAGCAGCCCCCAGGGGGGGGTTGGTCTCTACAGGAGGGGGCAGTTCTTC

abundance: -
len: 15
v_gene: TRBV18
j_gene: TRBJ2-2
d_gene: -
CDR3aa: CASSPSSANTGELFF
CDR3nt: TGTGCCAGCTCACCAAGCAGCGCGAACACCGGGGAGCTGTTTTTT

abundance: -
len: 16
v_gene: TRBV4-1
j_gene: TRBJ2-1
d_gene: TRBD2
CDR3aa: CASSQGTSGRANEQFF
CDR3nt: TGCGCCAGCAGCCAAGGGACTAGCGGGAGGGCCAATGAGCAGTTCTTC

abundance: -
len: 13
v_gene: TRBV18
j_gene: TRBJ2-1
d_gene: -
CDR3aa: CASSRGTYNEQFF
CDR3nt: TGTGCCAGCTCACGCGGAACCTACAATGAGCAGTTCTTC

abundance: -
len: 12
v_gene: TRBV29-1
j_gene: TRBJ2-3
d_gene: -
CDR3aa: CSVGGQSDTQYF
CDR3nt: TGCAGCGTGGGGGGACAGTCAGATACGCAGTATTTT

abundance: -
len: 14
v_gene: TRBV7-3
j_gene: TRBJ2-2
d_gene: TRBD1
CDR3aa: CASSLDRTTGELFF
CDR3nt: TGTGCCAGCAGCTTGGACAGGACCACCGGGGAGCTGTTTTTT

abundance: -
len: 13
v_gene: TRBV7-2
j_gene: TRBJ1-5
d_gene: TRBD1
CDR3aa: CASSSDRDRPQHF
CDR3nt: TGTGCCAGCAGCTCGGACAGGGATAGGCCCCAGCATTTT

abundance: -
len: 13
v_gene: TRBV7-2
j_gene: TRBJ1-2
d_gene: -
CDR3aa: CASSLASRSGYTF
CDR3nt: TGTGCCAGCAGCTTAGCCTCCCGGAGTGGCTACACCTTC

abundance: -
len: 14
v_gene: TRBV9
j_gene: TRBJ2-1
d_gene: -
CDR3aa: CASSPDLLYNEQFF
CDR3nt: TGTGCCAGCAGCCCGGATCTGCTGTACAATGAGCAGTTCTTC

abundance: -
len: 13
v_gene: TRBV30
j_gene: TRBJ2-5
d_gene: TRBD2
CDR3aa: CAGRLAGVETQYF
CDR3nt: TGTGCCGGTAGACTAGCGGGAGTAGAGACCCAGTACTTC

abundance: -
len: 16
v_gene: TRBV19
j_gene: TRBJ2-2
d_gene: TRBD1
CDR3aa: CASNPGGQGVIGELFF
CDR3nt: TGTGCCAGTAACCCTGGGGGACAGGGGGTGATCGGGGAGCTGTTTTTT

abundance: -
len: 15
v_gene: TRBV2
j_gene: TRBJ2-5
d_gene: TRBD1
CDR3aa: CASSVDRGRFETQYF
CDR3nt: TGTGCCAGCAGTGTTGACAGGGGGCGGTTTGAGACCCAGTACTTC

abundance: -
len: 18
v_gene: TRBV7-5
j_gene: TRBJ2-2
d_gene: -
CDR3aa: CVRSPTPQREKCTGELFF
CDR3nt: TGTGTCAGAAGCCCAACCCCTCAGCGGGAAAAGTGTACCGGGGAGCTGTTTTTT

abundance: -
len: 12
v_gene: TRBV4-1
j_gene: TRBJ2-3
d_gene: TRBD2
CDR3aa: CASSQQAGGPVF
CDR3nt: TGCGCCAGCAGCCAACAGGCGGGAGGGCCAGTTTTT

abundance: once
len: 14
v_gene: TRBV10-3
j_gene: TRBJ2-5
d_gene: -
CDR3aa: CAISAKEGTETQYF
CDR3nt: TGTGCCATCAGTGCGAAAGAAGGGACGGAGACCCAGTACTTC